The clone carrying this T cell receptor (beta chain) has ten or more counts. The data derive from a study of regulatory T cells in long-lasting Graves disease. Time point defined: newly diagnosed GD, antithyroid drugs for less than 3 months. Extracted RNA from PBMCs served as the source of the TCR library. The TCR beta library used iRepertoire HTBI primers with Arm-PCR amplification of CDR3. In TCRdb, the multiplex PCR reads were re-called with MiXCR into one record per CDR3 protein. The sample includes some 410,000 distinct CDR3 sequences, about a sixth of them seen just once. This same sample was also part of a study on T cells in Graves' hyperthyroidism and ophthalmopathy.

The material was peripheral blood mononuclear cells (PBMCs), obtained at new diagnosis, from a patient treated with antithyroid drugs. The TCR originated in a woman in her twenties or thirties with Graves disease.

As DNA, the CDR3 is TGTGCCAGCTCACCCATAAGGGCATCCTACGAGCAGTACTTC. Translated, it gives CASSPIRASYEQYF. The chain is built from TRBV18 and TRBJ2-7; D gene uncertain. Per germline, CDR1 KGHSH and CDR2 LQKENI. CDR3 length: 14 amino acids. Trimming stripped 3 bases from V and 1 base from J, with 10 bases between.